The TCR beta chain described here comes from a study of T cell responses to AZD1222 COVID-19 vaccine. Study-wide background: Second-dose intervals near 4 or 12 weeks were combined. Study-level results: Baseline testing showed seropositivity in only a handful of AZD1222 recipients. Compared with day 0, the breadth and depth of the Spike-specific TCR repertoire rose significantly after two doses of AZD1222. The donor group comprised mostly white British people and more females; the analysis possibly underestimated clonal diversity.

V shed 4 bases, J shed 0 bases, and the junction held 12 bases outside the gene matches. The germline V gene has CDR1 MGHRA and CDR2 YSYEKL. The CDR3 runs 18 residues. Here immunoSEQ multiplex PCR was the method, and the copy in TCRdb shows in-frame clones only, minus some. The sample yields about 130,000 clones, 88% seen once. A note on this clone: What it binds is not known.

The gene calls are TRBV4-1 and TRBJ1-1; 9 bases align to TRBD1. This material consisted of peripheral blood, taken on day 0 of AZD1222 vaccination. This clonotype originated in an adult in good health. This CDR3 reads CASSPSRDRADMNTEAFF. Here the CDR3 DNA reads TGCGCCAGCAGCCCGTCCCGGGACAGGGCCGATATGAACACTGAAGCTTTCTTT.